This TCR beta chain was profiled in a study of response to subunit inactivated influenza vaccine. Study outcomes and limitations: Each seasonal influenza vaccination, the authors suggested, recruits few new T cells.

One entry per CDR3 protein results from TCRdb running MiXCR on the RT-PCR reads. The repertoire holds approximately 480,000 distinct CDR3 sequences, with 10% to 11% as singletons. The ends lost 6 bases at V and 3 bases at J; junction bases unmatched: 7. This CDR3 comprises 15 residues. Germline values: CDR1 MNHEY, CDR2 SVGEGT. Turning to this clonotype: Antigen: not known.

Sequenced here: PBMCs from blood, sampled roughly 48 days after vaccination. The TCR sequence derives from a man aged 45 to 65 who received an inactivated influenza vaccine. The chain recombines TRBV6-2 or TRBV6-3 with TRBJ2-7, with 11 positions matching TRBD1. DNA of the CDR3: TGTGCCAGCAGCCCCGAGGGACAGGGGGGCTACGAGCAGTACTTC. Residues: CASSPEGQGGYEQYF.